These 18 T cell receptor beta chains share one sample of origin, sequenced in a study of blood T cell repertoires in COVID-19. TCRdb's table, derived via immunoSEQ multiplex PCR, lists solely in-frame clones and lacks some. Seen here are some 180,000 clones, 87% observed once, and the top ten hold roughly 21%. The sequenced material came from peripheral blood. These receptors were taken from a man aged 55-75 years with active or convalescent COVID-19.

V and J are TRBV6-5 and TRBJ1-1; 8 bases map to TRBD1. The length of the CDR3 is 12 residues. CDR1 and CDR2 from the germline V gene are MNHEY and SVGAGI. With V trimmed by 7 bases and J by 5 bases, 3 bases remained unmatched. DNA of the CDR3: TGTGCCAGCACGGACAGGGTAACTGAAGCTTTCTTT. Its protein is CASTDRVTEAFF.

The J gene is TRBJ2-2, the V gene TRBV24-1, with 7 bases aligning to TRBD1. J gave up 0 bases and V 6 bases, and 3 bases lay outside the gene matches. The CDR3 length is 15 residues. Germline V gives CDR1 KGHDR, CDR2 SFDVKD. CDR3 loop: CATSTDRPNTGELFF. The CDR3 region has the DNA TGTGCCACCAGTACGGACAGGCCGAACACCGGGGAGCTGTTTTTT.

CDR3 in DNA: TGTGCCAGCAGCGCTAGACTAGCGGGGAACACCGGGGAGCTGTTTTTT. Protein: CASSARLAGNTGELFF. This chain links TRBV2 with TRBJ2-2; 10 positions agree with TRBD2. The CDR3 is made up of 16 amino acids. Germline lookup yields CDR1 SNHLY and CDR2 FYNNEI. V trimming: 6 bases; J trimming: 1 base; junction bases outside the gene matches: 5.

This sequence joins TRBV19 and TRBJ1-5; 7 positions match TRBD1. Unmatched junction bases numbered 3, after V lost 0 bases and J lost 7 bases. The CDR3 consists of 14 residues. The germline V gene has CDR1 LNHDA and CDR2 SQIVND (reference sequence). The CDR3 coding sequence is TGTGCCAGTAGTATAGATGACAGGGACCAGCCCCAGCATTTT. Protein: CASSIDDRDQPQHF.

The V call is TRBV9, the J call TRBJ1-6; D unresolved. The CDR3 runs to 14 residues. CDR1 and CDR2 (germline): SGDLS, YYNGEE. V lost 0 bases to trimming and J lost 7 bases, with 8 bases between them. The CDR3 region is CASSVVAENSPLHF. The CDR3 region has the DNA TGTGCCAGCAGCGTAGTGGCAGAAAATTCACCCCTCCACTTT.

The table lists this clone with a count of one. The rearrangement joins TRBV23-1 to TRBJ1-6; D gene ambiguous. TRBV23-1 is an ORF, and what it does is uncertain. The CDR3 covers 18 residues. V was shortened by 0 bases and J by 7 bases, with 19 bases between the two germline ends. The CDR3 is CASSQSIRGSGRNSPLHF. In nucleotides, the CDR3 is TGCGCCAGCAGTCAATCGATTAGAGGTAGCGGTCGGAATTCACCCCTCCACTTT.

V and J are TRBV28 and TRBJ2-2; TRBD1 agrees at 8 bases. This CDR3 is 17 amino acids long. CDR1 is MDHEN and CDR2 is SYDVKM in the germline V gene. V shed 6 bases, J shed 6 bases, and the junction held 15 bases outside the gene matches. CDR3 protein: CASSKQLRGPVAGELFF. The CDR3, as DNA: TGTGCCAGCAGCAAGCAGCTCAGGGGGCCGGTTGCCGGGGAGCTGTTTTTT.

A word on this clone: This sample includes further DNA sequences coding for the same CDR3. This chain uses TRBV9 with TRBJ1-3; D perhaps matches TRBD1 (6 bases). The V end lost 3 bases, the J end lost 3 bases, and 10 bases lay between the germline ends. CDR1 and CDR2 (germline): SGDLS, YYNGEE. CDR3 length equals 14 residues. CDR3 DNA sequence: TGTGCCAGCAGCGCCACAGGGAGTGGAAACACCATATATTTT. This sequence encodes CASSATGSGNTIYF.

V and J are TRBV27 and TRBJ2-3; a possible D gene is TRBD2 (7 bases). The germline V gene encodes CDR1 MNHEY and CDR2 SMNVEV (reference sequence). This CDR3 has 14 residues. V dropped 7 bases and J dropped 2 bases, with 13 bases sitting between them. The CDR3 DNA sequence: TGTGCCAGCAAAAGGGGGGGGCTCACAGATACGCAGTATTTT. Encoded protein: CASKRGGLTDTQYF.

The table lists this clone with a few counts. The chain has TRBV7-2 and TRBJ1-2; 7 nucleotides match TRBD1. Germline CDR1 and CDR2: SGHTA and FQGNSA. This CDR3 is 14 amino acids long. V was clipped by 5 bases and J by 5 bases; unmatched bases: 8. CDR3 sequence reads: CASSLMTGRYGYTF. Written as DNA, the CDR3 is TGTGCCAGCAGCCTAATGACAGGGCGGTATGGCTACACCTTC.

The chain couples TRBV12-3 or TRBV12-4 to TRBJ2-7, with D perhaps matching TRBD2 (5 bases). V lost 3 bases, J lost 2 bases, and 8 bases lay in between. The length of the CDR3 is 13 residues. This CDR3 reads CASSFGVTYEQYF. The DNA for the CDR3 is TGTGCCAGCAGTTTCGGGGTTACCTACGAGCAGTACTTC.

The gene calls are TRBV3-1 (or the pseudogene TRBV3-2) and TRBJ2-1; maybe TRBD1 (5 bases). Looked up from germline, CDR1 is LGHDT and CDR2 is YNNKEL (reference sequence). Trimming pared 3 bases from V and 0 bases from J, leaving 9 bases between. The CDR3 has 15 residues. In nucleotides, the CDR3 is TGTGCCAGCAGCCACCGACAGAACTCCTACAATGAGCAGTTCTTC. It specifies CASSHRQNSYNEQFF.

The chain couples TRBV5-1 to TRBJ1-3; the D gene is possibly TRBD1 (5 bases). This CDR3 is 14 amino acids long. Trimming took off 1 base at V and 2 bases at J, with 7 bases between the two ends. Germline V lookup: CDR1 SGHRS, CDR2 YFSETQ. As DNA, the CDR3 is TGCGCCAGCAGCTTGACAGGACCTGGAAACACCATATATTTT. Translated, it gives CASSLTGPGNTIYF.

The chain combines TRBV5-4 with TRBJ2-1, with 13 bases fitting TRBD2. Germline values: CDR1 SGHNT, CDR2 YYREEE (reference sequence). With V trimmed by 5 bases and J by 8 bases, 7 bases remained unmatched. This CDR3 comprises 15 residues. The CDR3 sequence is CASSQLAGGVDEQFF. Written as DNA, the CDR3 is TGTGCCAGCAGTCAACTAGCGGGGGGGGTGGATGAGCAGTTCTTC.

This chain's CDR3 is CAISENQAGNYEQYF. In DNA, the CDR3 is TGTGCCATCAGTGAGAACCAAGCGGGGAACTACGAGCAGTACTTC. The chain links TRBV10-3 to TRBJ2-7, with 7 nucleotides matching TRBD2. This CDR3 contains 15 residues. The V gene's germline CDR1 is ENHRY and CDR2 SYGVKD. V shed 2 bases, J shed 3 bases, and the junction held 7 bases outside the gene matches.

Note on this clone: The sample has other DNA sequences that encode this CDR3 too. The chain joins TRBV18 to TRBJ2-3; 8 bases map to TRBD2. Germline V gene data show CDR1 as KGHSH and CDR2 as LQKENI. J lost 1 base, V lost 1 base, and 4 bases had no gene match. CDR3 length: 16 residues. The CDR3 sequence is CASSPLAGGGTDTQYF. The CDR3 coding sequence is TGTGCCAGCTCACCACTTGCGGGGGGTGGCACAGATACGCAGTATTTT.

The V call is TRBV10-3, the J call TRBJ1-3, with D unresolved. From germline, CDR1 is ENHRY and CDR2 SYGVKD. V was cut by 8 bases and J by 3 bases, with 8 bases left in between. The CDR3 covers 12 residues. The CDR3: CAIGPDGNTIYF. As DNA, the CDR3 is TGTGCCATCGGGCCAGATGGAAACACCATATATTTT.

The chain uses TRBV2 and TRBJ1-3; TRBD1 might be the D (6 bases). The CDR3 extends over 14 amino acids. The germline gives CDR1 SNHLY, CDR2 FYNNEI. The V end lost 6 bases, the J end lost 3 bases, and 12 bases lay between the germline ends. CDR3 bases: TGTGCCAGCAGGGCCCGGACAGATGGAAACACCATATATTTT. Amino acids: CASRARTDGNTIYF.